These 21 T cell receptor beta chains share one sample of origin, sequenced in a study of T cell responses to AZD1222 COVID-19 vaccine. The table came from immunoSEQ multiplex PCR; TCRdb's copy has only in-frame clones and leaves some out. The sample shows 180,000 or so clones, over 85% of them seen only once. The starting material was peripheral blood, obtained on day 0 of AZD1222 vaccination. The receptor source for this set is an adult in good health.

V and J are TRBV27 and TRBJ1-1; 7 positions match TRBD1. The germline V gene has CDR1 MNHEY and CDR2 SMNVEV (reference sequence). This CDR3 spans 17 amino acids. Trimming at V came to 4 bases and at J to 4 bases, leaving 15 bases not matched to a gene. As DNA, the CDR3 is TGTGCCAGCAGTTCCCTCCAGGGGCAACAGGGGTTCACTGAAGCTTTCTTT. Translation: CASSSLQGQQGFTEAFF.

The rearrangement joins TRBV24-1 to TRBJ2-2, with D perhaps given as TRBD1 or TRBD2 (6 bases each). This CDR3 contains 17 residues. Trimming pared 3 bases from V and 7 bases from J, leaving 20 bases between. CDR1 is KGHDR and CDR2 is SFDVKD in the germline V gene. The CDR3 sequence: CATSDQGGGGTDGELFF. Written as DNA, the CDR3 is TGTGCCACCAGTGATCAAGGGGGTGGCGGGACCGACGGGGAGCTGTTTTTT.

The chain combines TRBV5-1 with TRBJ1-5; 8 bases align to TRBD1. V was clipped by 0 bases and J by 0 bases; unmatched bases: 8. The germline CDR1 and CDR2 sequences are SGHRS and YFSETQ. The CDR3 runs 18 residues. Written as DNA, the CDR3 is TGCGCCAGCAGCTTGGGGGACAGGTCCTTTTATAGCAATCAGCCCCAGCATTTT. The encoded protein is CASSLGDRSFYSNQPQHF.

This clone was found once. Other nucleotide sequences from this sample produce the same CDR3. J is TRBJ1-1 and V is TRBV12-3 or TRBV12-4, with D unclear. Trimming removed 1 base at V and 2 bases at J, with 5 bases between. This CDR3 region has 13 residues. This CDR3 reads CASSLGPNTEAFF. The CDR3 DNA sequence: TGTGCCAGCAGTTTAGGGCCCAACACTGAAGCTTTCTTT.

This sequence joins TRBV5-1 and TRBJ1-3, with D uncertain. The CDR3 consists of 15 residues. The V and J ends lost 4 bases and 1 base respectively, with 12 bases between them. CDR1 is SGHRS and CDR2 is YFSETQ in the germline V gene. CDR3 region: CASSREPISGNTIYF. The CDR3 DNA sequence: TGCGCCAGCAGCCGTGAGCCGATTTCTGGAAACACCATATATTTT.

The J gene is TRBJ2-5, the V gene TRBV5-6; the D is unclear. The V end was cut by 3 bases, the J end by 0 bases, with 12 bases between. Germline CDR1 reads SGHDT; CDR2 reads YYEEEE. The CDR3 extends over 15 amino acids. The CDR3 DNA reads as TGTGCCAGCAGCTCCAAAGATTGGTACCAAGAGACCCAGTACTTC. It translates to CASSSKDWYQETQYF.

The chain employs TRBV5-1 and TRBJ2-7, with D possibly TRBD2 on 6 matching bases. The CDR3 is made up of 15 amino acids. CDR1 and CDR2 from the germline V gene are SGHRS and YFSETQ. V was cut by 4 bases and J by 6 bases, with 20 bases left in between. The CDR3, as DNA: TGCGCCAGCAGCCTAACACTAGCCTCCCTAGGCGAGCAGTACTTC. It translates to CASSLTLASLGEQYF.

CDR3 nucleotides: TGTGCCAGCAGTTACTTAGCCAACTACGAGCAGTACTTC. It codes for CASSYLANYEQYF. The chain links TRBV6-2 or TRBV6-3 to TRBJ2-7; D not resolved. Per germline, CDR1 MNHEY and CDR2 SVGEGT. The CDR3 extends over 13 amino acids. Trimming took off 1 base at V and 3 bases at J, with 7 bases between the two ends.

The rearrangement uses TRBV5-1 and TRBJ1-1; no reliable D call. Trimming left V 0 bases short and J 1 base short, with 10 bases between. Germline CDR1 SGHRS, CDR2 YFSETQ. The CDR3 covers 15 residues. CDR3 sequence: CASSLESNPNTEAFF. Written as DNA, the CDR3 is TGCGCCAGCAGCTTGGAAAGTAACCCGAACACTGAAGCTTTCTTT.

The rearrangement uses TRBV7-2 and TRBJ2-7; D remains ambiguous. Germline CDR1 reads SGHTA; CDR2 reads FQGNSA. V lost 1 base to trimming and J lost 1 base, with 14 bases between them. The CDR3 totals 16 residues. CDR3 DNA: TGTGCCAGCAGCTTAGTTGGTGGGATAGGGTCCTACGAGCAGTACTTC. This gives the protein CASSLVGGIGSYEQYF.

The rearrangement links TRBV29-1 to TRBJ1-5; D is unclear. Germline V gives CDR1 SQVTM, CDR2 ANQGSEA. Trimming took 4 bases from V and 2 from J, leaving 9 bases between them. This CDR3 contains 13 residues. CDR3 DNA sequence: TGCAGCGTTGGGGGAAGAGGCAATCAGCCCCAGCATTTT. Translating it yields CSVGGRGNQPQHF. Together with reference TRBV29-1 and TRBJ1-5, the CDR3 gives the full variable domain: SAVISQKPSRDICQRGTSLTIQCQVDSQVTMMFWYRQQPGQSLTLIATANQGSEATYESGFVIDKFPISRPNLTFSTLTVSNMSPEDSSIYLCSVGGRGNQPQHFGDGTRLSIL.

This clone has a single count. The chain joins TRBV6-1 to TRBJ1-1; D call uncertain. V lost 1 base and J lost 0, with 9 bases in between. This CDR3 comprises 15 residues. Germline V gives CDR1 MNHNS, CDR2 SASEGT. The CDR3 region is CASSEVEVMNTEAFF. CDR3 DNA sequence: TGTGCCAGCAGTGAAGTTGAGGTCATGAACACTGAAGCTTTCTTT.

This clone was picked up one time. The rearrangement joins TRBV5-1 to TRBJ2-7; 9 nucleotides line up with TRBD1. V shed 0 bases and J 2 bases; nucleotides not matched to a gene: 3. This CDR3 contains 15 residues. Germline V gives CDR1 SGHRS, CDR2 YFSETQ. CDR3 nucleotide sequence: TGCGCCAGCAGCTTGGACAGGGGGCCTCCCTACGAGCAGTACTTC. Protein: CASSLDRGPPYEQYF.

The chain recombines TRBV7-9 with TRBJ2-5; D might be TRBD1 (5 bases). This CDR3 is 13 amino acids long. Germline loops: CDR1 SEHNR, CDR2 FQNEAQ (reference sequence). V was pared by 5 bases and J by 5 bases, with 12 bases between. This CDR3 reads CASSLGAGETQYF. Written as DNA, the CDR3 is TGTGCCAGCAGCCTAGGGGCCGGGGAGACCCAGTACTTC.

The rearrangement links TRBV7-9 to TRBJ1-1, with 7 nucleotides matching TRBD1. This CDR3 is 15 amino acids long. Per germline, CDR1 SEHNR and CDR2 FQNEAQ (reference sequence). The V gene end was trimmed by 5 bases and the J gene end by 4 bases; junction bases not matched to a gene: 10. Written as DNA, the CDR3 is TGTGCCAGCAGCCCTGGAGGGACAGTGCCCACTGAAGCTTTCTTT. It translates to CASSPGGTVPTEAFF. Looking up the rest from reference TRBV7-9 and TRBJ1-1 gives the full variable domain: DTGVSQNPRHKITKRGQNVTFRCDPISEHNRLYWYRQTLGQGPEFLTYFQNEAQLEKSRLLSDRFSAERPKGSFSTLEIQRTEQGDSAMYLCASSPGGTVPTEAFFGQGTRLTVV.

This clone appeared a single time. The V gene is TRBV11-2, the J gene TRBJ2-7, with 8 bases matching TRBD2. The CDR3 runs to 16 residues. Germline assignment: CDR1 SGHAT and CDR2 FQNNGV. After removal of 4 bases from V and 2 bases from J, the junction contained 10 bases not matched to a gene. The CDR3: CASSSEAGAITYEQYF. Here the CDR3 DNA reads TGTGCCAGCAGCTCGGAAGCGGGAGCCATTACCTACGAGCAGTACTTC.

The rearrangement links TRBV24-1 to TRBJ2-1, with 8 bases identical to TRBD1. With 3 bases clipped from V and 6 bases from J, the junction kept 12 bases outside the gene matches. Germline CDR1 and CDR2: KGHDR and SFDVKD. This CDR3 is 17 amino acids long. CDR3 DNA: TGTGCCACCAGTGATCACCTGACAGGGGACGGCACCAATGAGCAGTTCTTC. Its translation is CATSDHLTGDGTNEQFF.

The chain links TRBV29-1 to TRBJ1-4; D unclear. The CDR3 spans 13 residues. Trimming cost V 0 bases and J 6 bases, with 8 bases left between them. Germline loops: CDR1 SQVTM, CDR2 ANQGSEA. CDR3 DNA: TGCAGCGTTGAAGAACCGGGATATGAAAAACTGTTTTTT. Protein: CSVEEPGYEKLFF.

This sequence joins TRBV29-1 and TRBJ2-3; D possibly uses TRBD1 or TRBD2 (5 bases each). This CDR3 has 16 residues. V gave up 3 bases and J gave up 5 bases, with 21 bases separating them. The germline CDR1 and CDR2 sequences are SQVTM and ANQGSEA. The CDR3 spells CSVDGGRTTKRDTQYF. Written as DNA, the CDR3 is TGCAGCGTTGATGGGGGACGGACCACAAAGAGAGATACGCAGTATTTT.

The chain links TRBV27 to TRBJ1-2, with D uncertain. The germline gives CDR1 MNHEY, CDR2 SMNVEV (reference sequence). Trimming pared 2 bases from V and 4 bases from J, leaving 11 bases between. The CDR3 is made up of 14 amino acids. The CDR3 region is CASSLKWVAYGYTF. DNA of the CDR3: TGTGCCAGCAGTTTAAAGTGGGTTGCCTATGGCTACACCTTC.

This chain connects TRBV18 to TRBJ2-3, with 11 nucleotides matching TRBD2. Trimming took 1 base from V and 2 from J; bases not matched to a gene: 2. Looked up from germline, CDR1 is KGHSH and CDR2 is LQKENI. CDR3 length: 16 residues. CDR3 region: CASSPLAGGLTDTQYF. CDR3 DNA: TGTGCCAGCTCACCACTAGCGGGAGGGCTCACAGATACGCAGTATTTT.